One and the same sample provided the 8 T cell receptor beta chains below, sequenced in a study of beta chain features in type 1 diabetes. The sequenced template was cDNA made from the entire isolated RNA. Libraries were prepared by immunoSEQ multiplex PCR; TCRdb keeps only in-frame clonotypes and omits some of them. The table lists roughly 450,000 clones, about an eighth of them singletons, with approximately 0.05% in the top ten. Material for sequencing was naive CD4+ T cells from blood. The receptors come from a woman in her late teens or twenties in good health.

The V gene is TRBV7-6, the J gene TRBJ2-3, with 9 bases that match TRBD2. CDR1 and CDR2 (germline): SGHVS, FNYEAQ. The CDR3 is made up of 16 amino acids. V shed 4 bases, J shed 1 base, and the junction held 6 bases outside the gene matches. This chain's CDR3 is CASSSYSGGGTDTQYF. For the CDR3, the DNA is TGTGCCAGCAGCTCCTATAGCGGGGGAGGCACAGATACGCAGTATTTT.

The V gene is TRBV20-1, the J gene TRBJ1-1; the D is unclear. There are 11 residues in the CDR3. Trimming removed 5 bases from V and 10 bases from J, with 14 bases in between. CDR1 and CDR2 from the germline V gene are DFQATT and SNEGSKA (reference sequence). The DNA of the CDR3 is TGCAGTGCTTGGACGTCCGCTGTAGCTTTCTTT. Protein sequence: CSAWTSAVAFF.

The J gene is TRBJ1-2, the V gene TRBV7-2, with D tentatively TRBD1 (6 bases). Trimming removed 5 bases from V and 4 bases from J, with 11 bases in between. The CDR3 is made up of 13 amino acids. CDR1 and CDR2 from the germline V gene are SGHTA and FQGNSA. In DNA, the CDR3 is TGTGCCAGCAGCCGGACAGACTTCTATGGCTACACCTTC. Translated: CASSRTDFYGYTF.

The J gene is TRBJ2-3, the V gene TRBV29-1, with D tentatively TRBD1 or TRBD2 (5 bases each). The CDR3 has 13 residues. Trimming pared 3 bases from V and 4 bases from J, leaving 11 bases between. The germline V gene has CDR1 SQVTM and CDR2 ANQGSEA. CDR3 protein: CSVERGSADTQYF. CDR3 in DNA: TGCAGCGTTGAGAGGGGAAGCGCAGATACGCAGTATTTT.

This clone has just a few counts. The CDR3 loop is CASSPRGAGPNSPLHF. Written as DNA, the CDR3 is TGTGCCAGCAGCCCCCGTGGCGCAGGGCCAAATTCACCCCTCCACTTT. The chain recombines TRBV7-9 with TRBJ1-6, with D tentatively TRBD1 (5 bases). CDR1 SEHNR and CDR2 FQNEAQ come from the germline V gene (reference sequence). This CDR3 has 16 residues. Trimming pared 5 bases from V and 7 bases from J, leaving 18 bases between.

This clone was counted only a few times. The chain recombines TRBV7-2 with TRBJ2-3; D is possibly TRBD1 (6 bases). Germline assignment: CDR1 SGHTA and CDR2 FQGNSA. Trimming cost V 5 bases and J 11 bases, with 14 bases left between them. The CDR3 is 12 amino acids. CDR3 coding DNA: TGTGCCAGCAGCCCAAGAAGGGGACAGCAGTATTTT. Protein sequence: CASSPRRGQQYF.

This clone has more than one count but fewer than ten. The chain joins TRBV29-1 to TRBJ2-7, with 8 bases lining up with TRBD1. Germline V gene lookup returns CDR1 SQVTM and CDR2 ANQGSEA. Unmatched junction bases numbered 5, after V lost 3 bases and J lost 7 bases. The CDR3 has 12 residues. The DNA of the CDR3 is TGCAGCGTTGAGCAGGGGGCGGGTGAGCAGTACTTC. Amino acid sequence: CSVEQGAGEQYF.

This clone was seen a few times. The V call is TRBV9, the J call TRBJ2-5; 12 nucleotides align to TRBD2. V trimming: 4 bases; J trimming: 4 bases; junction bases outside the gene matches: 2. CDR1 SGDLS and CDR2 YYNGEE come from the germline V gene. This CDR3 has 14 residues. CDR3 nucleotides: TGTGCCAGCAGCCCGGGACTAGCGGGAGAGACCCAGTACTTC. Translated: CASSPGLAGETQYF.